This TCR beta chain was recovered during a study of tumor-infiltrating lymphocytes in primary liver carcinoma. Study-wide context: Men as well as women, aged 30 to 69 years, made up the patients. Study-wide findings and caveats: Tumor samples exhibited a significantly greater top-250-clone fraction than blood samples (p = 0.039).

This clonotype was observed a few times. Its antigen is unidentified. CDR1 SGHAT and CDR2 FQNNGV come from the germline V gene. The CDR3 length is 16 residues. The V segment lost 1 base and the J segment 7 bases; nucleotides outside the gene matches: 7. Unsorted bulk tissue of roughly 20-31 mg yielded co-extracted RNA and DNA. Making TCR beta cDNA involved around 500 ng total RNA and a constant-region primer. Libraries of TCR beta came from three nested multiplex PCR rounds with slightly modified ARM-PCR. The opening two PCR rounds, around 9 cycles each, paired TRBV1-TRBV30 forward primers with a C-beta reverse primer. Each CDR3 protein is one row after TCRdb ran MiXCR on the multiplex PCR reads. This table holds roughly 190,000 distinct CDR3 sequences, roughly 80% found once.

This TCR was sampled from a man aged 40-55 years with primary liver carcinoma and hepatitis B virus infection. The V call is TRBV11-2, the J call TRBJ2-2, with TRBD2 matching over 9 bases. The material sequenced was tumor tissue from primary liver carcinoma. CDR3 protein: CASSLVTSGGNGELFF. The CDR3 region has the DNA TGTGCCAGCAGCTTAGTGACTAGCGGTGGTAACGGGGAGCTGTTTTTT. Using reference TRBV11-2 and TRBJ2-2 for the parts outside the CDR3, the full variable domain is EAGVAQSPRYKIIEKRQSVAFWCNPISGHATLYWYQQILGQGPKLLIQFQNNGVVDDSQLPKDRFSAERLKGVDSTLKIQPAKLEDSAVYLCASSLVTSGGNGELFFGEGSRLTVL.